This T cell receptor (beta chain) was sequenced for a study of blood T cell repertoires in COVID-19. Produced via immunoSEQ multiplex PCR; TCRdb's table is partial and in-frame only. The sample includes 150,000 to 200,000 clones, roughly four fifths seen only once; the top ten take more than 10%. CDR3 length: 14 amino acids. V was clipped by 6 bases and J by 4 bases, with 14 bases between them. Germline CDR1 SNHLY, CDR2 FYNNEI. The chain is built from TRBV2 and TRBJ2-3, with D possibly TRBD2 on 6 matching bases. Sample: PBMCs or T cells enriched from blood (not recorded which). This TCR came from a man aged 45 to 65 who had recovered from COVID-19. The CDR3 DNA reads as TGTGCCAGCAGCCGGGGGAATCCCGCAGATACGCAGTATTTT. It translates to CASSRGNPADTQYF.